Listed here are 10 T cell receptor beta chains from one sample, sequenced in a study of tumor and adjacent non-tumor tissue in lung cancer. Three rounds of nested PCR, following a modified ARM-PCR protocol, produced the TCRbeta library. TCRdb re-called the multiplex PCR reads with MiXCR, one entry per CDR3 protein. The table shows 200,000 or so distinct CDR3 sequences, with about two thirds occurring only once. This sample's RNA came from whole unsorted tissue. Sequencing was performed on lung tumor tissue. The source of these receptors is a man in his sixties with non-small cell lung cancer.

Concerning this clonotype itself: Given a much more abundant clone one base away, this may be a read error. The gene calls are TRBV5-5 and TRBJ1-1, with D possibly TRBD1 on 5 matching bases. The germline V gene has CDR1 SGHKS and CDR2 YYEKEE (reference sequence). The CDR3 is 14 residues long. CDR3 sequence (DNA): TGTGTCAGCAGCTTTAGTCAGGGCCTCACTGAAGCTTTCTTT. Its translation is CVSSFSQGLTEAFF.

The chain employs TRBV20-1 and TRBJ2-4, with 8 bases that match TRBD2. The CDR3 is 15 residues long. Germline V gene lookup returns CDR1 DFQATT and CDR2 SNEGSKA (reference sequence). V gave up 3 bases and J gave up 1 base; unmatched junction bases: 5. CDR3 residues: CSASAGGSAKNIQYF. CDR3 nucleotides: TGCAGTGCTAGTGCGGGAGGATCCGCCAAAAACATTCAGTACTTC.

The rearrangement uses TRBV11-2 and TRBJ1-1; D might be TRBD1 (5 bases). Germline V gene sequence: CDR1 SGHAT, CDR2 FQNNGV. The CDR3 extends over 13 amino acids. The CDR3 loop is CVCSLRGRDFAFF. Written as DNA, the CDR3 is TGTGTCTGCAGCTTGCGCGGCAGGGATTTCGCTTTCTTT.

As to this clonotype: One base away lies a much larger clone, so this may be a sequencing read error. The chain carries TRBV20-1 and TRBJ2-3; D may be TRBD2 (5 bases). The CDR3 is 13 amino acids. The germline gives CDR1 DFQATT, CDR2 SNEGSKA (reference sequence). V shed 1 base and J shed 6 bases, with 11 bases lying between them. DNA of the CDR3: TGCAGTGCTAGAGTCGCGACGGGGGATACGCAGTATTTT. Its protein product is CSARVATGDTQYF.

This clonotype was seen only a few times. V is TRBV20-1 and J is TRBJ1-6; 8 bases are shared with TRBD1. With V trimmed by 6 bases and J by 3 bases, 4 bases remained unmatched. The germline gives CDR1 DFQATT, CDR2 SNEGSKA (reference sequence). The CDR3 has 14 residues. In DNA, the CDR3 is TGCAGTGCAACCGGGACAGGCTATAATTCACCCCTCCACTTT. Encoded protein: CSATGTGYNSPLHF.

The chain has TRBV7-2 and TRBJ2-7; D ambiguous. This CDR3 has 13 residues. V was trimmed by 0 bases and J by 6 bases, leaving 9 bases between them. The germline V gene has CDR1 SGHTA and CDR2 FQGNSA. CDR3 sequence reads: CTSSLAVRPEQYF. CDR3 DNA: TGTACCAGCAGCTTAGCGGTTCGCCCCGAGCAGTACTTC.

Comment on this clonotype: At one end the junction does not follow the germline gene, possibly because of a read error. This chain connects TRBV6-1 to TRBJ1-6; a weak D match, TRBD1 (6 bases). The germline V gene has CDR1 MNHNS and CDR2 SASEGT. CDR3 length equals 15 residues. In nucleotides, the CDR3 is TGTGCGAGCATTGCGCGACAGGCCGTGAATTCACTCCTCCACTTT. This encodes CASIARQAVNSLLHF.

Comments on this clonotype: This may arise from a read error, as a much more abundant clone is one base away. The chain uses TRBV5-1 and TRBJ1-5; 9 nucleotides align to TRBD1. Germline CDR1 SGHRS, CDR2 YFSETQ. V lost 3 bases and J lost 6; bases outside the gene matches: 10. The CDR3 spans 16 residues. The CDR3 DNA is TGCGCCAGCAGCTCCGGGACAGGGAACGGCATTCAGCCCCAGCATTTT. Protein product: CASSSGTGNGIQPQHF.

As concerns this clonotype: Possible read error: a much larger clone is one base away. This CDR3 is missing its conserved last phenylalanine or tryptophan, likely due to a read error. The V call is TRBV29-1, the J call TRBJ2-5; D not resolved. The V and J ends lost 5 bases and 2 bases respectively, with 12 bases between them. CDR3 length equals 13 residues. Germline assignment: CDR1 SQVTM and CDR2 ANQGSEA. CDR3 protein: CSVFPETQETQYL. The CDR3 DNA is TGCAGCGTTTTTCCCGAGACACAAGAGACCCAGTACTTG.

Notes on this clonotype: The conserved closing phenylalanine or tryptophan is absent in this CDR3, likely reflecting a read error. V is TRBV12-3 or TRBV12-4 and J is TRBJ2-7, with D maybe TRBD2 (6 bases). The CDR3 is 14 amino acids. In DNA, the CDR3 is TGTGCCAACAGTTGGAGGACTACCCTATACGAGCAGTACTCC. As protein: CANSWRTTLYEQYS.